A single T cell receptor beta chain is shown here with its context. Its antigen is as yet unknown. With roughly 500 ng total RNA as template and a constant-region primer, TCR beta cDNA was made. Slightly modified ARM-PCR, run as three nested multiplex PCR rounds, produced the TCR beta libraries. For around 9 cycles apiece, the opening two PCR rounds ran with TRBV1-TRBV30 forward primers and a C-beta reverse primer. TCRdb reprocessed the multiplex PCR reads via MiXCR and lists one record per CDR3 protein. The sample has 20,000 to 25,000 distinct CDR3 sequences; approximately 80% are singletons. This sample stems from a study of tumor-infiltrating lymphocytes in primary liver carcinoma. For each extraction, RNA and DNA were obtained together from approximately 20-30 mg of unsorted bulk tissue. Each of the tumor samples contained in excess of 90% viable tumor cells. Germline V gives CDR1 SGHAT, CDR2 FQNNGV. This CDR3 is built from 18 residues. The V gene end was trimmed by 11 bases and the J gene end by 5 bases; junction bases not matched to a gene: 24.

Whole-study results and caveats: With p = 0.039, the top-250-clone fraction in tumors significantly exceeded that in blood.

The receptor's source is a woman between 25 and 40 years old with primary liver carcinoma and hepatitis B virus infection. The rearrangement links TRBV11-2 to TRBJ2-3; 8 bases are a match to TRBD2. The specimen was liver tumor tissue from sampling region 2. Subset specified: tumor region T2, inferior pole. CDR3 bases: TGTGCCTGTAGCTTCACCTTTGGGACCAGCGGGAGTTTAGATACGCAGTATTTT. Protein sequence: CACSFTFGTSGSLDTQYF.